This T cell receptor (beta chain) derives from a study of metastatic and nonmetastatic thyroid tumors (dated by TCRdb to 2018 to 2020). As for the study more broadly: Repertoires from peripheral blood and from tumor or nodule tissue samples of malignant and benign thyroid patients were compared.

The library was made by PCR. TCRdb lists the instrument as Illumina HiSeq 4000. High-throughput sequencing was used to profile the TCR beta-chain CDR3 region of each patient. In the paper's pipeline: A classifier to discriminate distant-metastatic papillary thyroid cancer patients was built from CDR3 differences across clinicopathological groups. To measure repertoire diversity the researchers used the Shannon index, while the Morisita-Horn index served to gauge how similar the tumor and blood repertoires were. The raw public reads went through TCRdb reprocessing: fastp at Q25, MiXCR clone calling, in-frame beta chains kept. The V and J calls here are based on TCRdb, not the publication. The sample table lists about 82,000 clones, around an eighth of them with a count of one. Clones ranked in the top ten supply over 7% of the sample. None of the patients had been given any treatment before thyroid surgery. Using T-cell receptor beta sequencing, the researchers looked back retrospectively at clinical samples from patients, gathered between about 2012 and 2019.

The full study reports these points: TCR beta diversity was reported as significantly higher in malignant tumors than in benign nodules, in both blood and tumor samples.

CDR1 is given as MNHNS and CDR2 as SASEGT, both from the germline V gene. The CDR3 measures 16 amino acids from cysteine to phenylalanine. Kept here is only the CDR3 DNA, which spans 48 bases and is read in frame from base 1. Trimming removed 3 bases from V and 2 bases from J; the gene matches leave 9 bases unexplained. This clone was recorded at least ten times. The specificity of this receptor is unknown. No qualities accompany the bases; no much larger clone lies one base away. The V and J genes are TRBV6-1 and TRBJ2-7; TRBD1 lines up with 8 middle nucleotides. Sequencing input: tumor tissue. The clonotype comes from a female donor with papillary thyroid cancer or a benign thyroid nodule (not recorded which). Some clones in this sample may be carry-over from other donors' samples. The CDR3 amino acid sequence is: CASSEGTGYLPYEQYF. DNA sequence: TGTGCCAGCAGTGAGGGGACAGGATATCTCCCCTACGAGCAGTACTTC.